The 32 T cell receptor beta chains below all came from one sample that was sequenced in a study of glioma-infiltrating T cells after dendritic cell vaccination. Profiled with immunoSEQ multiplex PCR; TCRdb holds only in-frame clones, not every one. This sample has about 64,000 clones, with approximately 78% found just once. The source material was blood, sampled before dendritic cell vaccination. The receptors come from a human donor with glioblastoma.

This clone was seen more than once but under ten times. The chain employs TRBV19 and TRBJ1-4, with D hard to call. Germline V gives CDR1 LNHDA, CDR2 SQIVND (reference sequence). This CDR3 spans 15 amino acids. CDR3 loop: CVIPDPEGTNEKLFF. DNA of the CDR3: TGTGTCATACCAGATCCGGAGGGAACTAATGAAAAACTGTTTTTT.

The chain links TRBV5-6 to TRBJ2-3; maybe TRBD1 (6 bases). The CDR3 has 13 residues. Between the trimmed V and J ends, which lost 0 bases and 4 bases, there was a span of 6 bases. Germline V gene lookup returns CDR1 SGHDT and CDR2 YYEEEE. CDR3 sequence: CASSLDRADTQYF. CDR3 sequence (DNA): TGTGCCAGCAGCTTGGACAGGGCAGATACGCAGTATTTT.

This CDR3 reads CASSLGWSDRGGYTF. DNA for the CDR3: TGTGCCAGCAGCCTTGGATGGTCCGACAGGGGTGGCTACACCTTC. The genes are TRBV5-4 and TRBJ1-2; 8 positions match TRBD1. With 4 bases clipped from V and 7 bases from J, the junction kept 12 bases outside the gene matches. Germline loops: CDR1 SGHNT, CDR2 YYREEE (reference sequence). CDR3 length: 15 amino acids.

This chain links TRBV15 with TRBJ1-5, with 7 bases that match TRBD1. This CDR3 spans 15 amino acids. Germline lookup yields CDR1 LNHNV and CDR2 YYDKDF (reference sequence). Unmatched junction bases numbered 7, after V lost 0 bases and J lost 8 bases. The DNA for the CDR3 is TGTGCCACCAGCAGAGATTTCCAGGGGGAAGAGCCCCAGCATTTT. Translating gives CATSRDFQGEEPQHF.

The chain carries TRBV2 and TRBJ2-2; D perhaps matches TRBD1 (5 bases). The CDR3 covers 14 residues. The V end lost 8 bases, the J end lost 1 base, and 11 bases lay between the germline ends. CDR1 is SNHLY and CDR2 is FYNNEI in the germline V gene. DNA for the CDR3: TGTGCCAGCTCCAGGGTGGTGAACACCGGGGAGCTGTTTTTT. Protein: CASSRVVNTGELFF.

The rearrangement joins TRBV10-1 to TRBJ2-3; 8 bases are a match to TRBD2. The CDR3 spans 15 residues. V was pared by 0 bases and J by 5 bases, with 4 bases of the junction left unmatched. Germline V gives CDR1 WNHNN, CDR2 SYGVQD (reference sequence). CDR3 nucleotides: TGCGCCAGCAGTGAGTCTCGGGGGGGAGGAGATACGCAGTATTTT. Amino acids: CASSESRGGGDTQYF.

J is TRBJ2-4 and V is TRBV6-5, with D possibly being TRBD2 (6 bases). The V end lost 5 bases, the J end lost 1 base, and 9 bases lay between the germline ends. CDR1 MNHEY and CDR2 SVGAGI come from the germline V gene. This CDR3 comprises 14 residues. CDR3 sequence: CASSPRGAKNIQYF. Written as DNA, the CDR3 is TGTGCCAGCAGTCCCCGGGGGGCCAAAAACATTCAGTACTTC.

The V call is TRBV5-1, the J call TRBJ1-6; 8 nucleotides match TRBD1. This CDR3 comprises 12 residues. Germline V gene sequence: CDR1 SGHRS, CDR2 YFSETQ. The J segment lost 11 bases and the V segment lost 7 bases, leaving 5 bases of the junction unmatched. CDR3 amino acids: CASEDREAPLHF. The CDR3 nucleotides read TGCGCCAGCGAGGACAGGGAGGCACCCCTCCACTTT.

This chain connects TRBV7-2 to TRBJ1-2; D is possibly TRBD1 (5 bases). This CDR3 region has 14 residues. Trimming removed 4 bases at V and 4 bases at J, with 13 bases between. CDR1 is SGHTA and CDR2 is FQGNSA in the germline V gene. CDR3: CASSYPKGLYGYTF. CDR3 DNA: TGTGCCAGCAGCTACCCTAAGGGACTCTATGGCTACACCTTC.

This chain links TRBV10-3 with TRBJ2-1, with 7 positions matching TRBD2. V lost 5 bases, J lost 0 bases, and 7 bases stayed unmatched. The germline gives CDR1 ENHRY, CDR2 SYGVKD. This CDR3 contains 16 residues. The CDR3: CAISHTSEGSYNEQFF. CDR3 DNA: TGTGCCATCAGTCATACTAGCGAAGGCTCCTACAATGAGCAGTTCTTC.

The rearrangement joins TRBV6-6 to TRBJ1-2; 9 bases are shared with TRBD1. The CDR3 runs to 15 residues. V lost 6 bases, J lost 4 bases, and 9 bases stayed unmatched. Germline CDR1 MNHNY, CDR2 SVGAGI (reference sequence). CDR3 sequence (DNA): TGTGCCAGCAGACAGAGCGACAGGGGGGGCTATGGCTACACCTTC. This sequence encodes CASRQSDRGGYGYTF.

This sequence joins TRBV5-1 and TRBJ1-1; TRBD1 aligns across 9 bases. The germline V gene encodes CDR1 SGHRS and CDR2 YFSETQ. This CDR3 is built from 16 residues. V trimming: 2 bases; J trimming: 5 bases; junction bases outside the gene matches: 10. The CDR3 nucleotides are TGCGCCAGCAGCTTACGGGGGGACAGGGTTGGGACTGAAGCTTTCTTT. Translating gives CASSLRGDRVGTEAFF.

This clone appeared a few times. The V and J genes are TRBV6-4 and TRBJ1-6, with D maybe TRBD1 (5 bases). Germline CDR1 and CDR2: MRHNA and SNTAGT. Trimming removed 5 bases from V and 8 bases from J, with 16 bases in between. The CDR3 sequence is 15 residues long. Here the CDR3 reads CASSSLPGRYSPLHF. CDR3 nucleotides: TGTGCCAGCAGTTCCCTGCCAGGGAGGTATTCACCCCTCCACTTT.

The chain is built from TRBV28 and TRBJ1-4; the match to TRBD1 covers 9 bases. V lost 5 bases to trimming and J lost 6 bases; unmatched junction nucleotides: 10. The CDR3 extends over 16 amino acids. Germline CDR1 is MDHEN and CDR2 is SYDVKM. The chain's CDR3 is CASSPIGQGSDEKLFF. CDR3 bases: TGTGCCAGCAGTCCAATAGGACAGGGGAGTGATGAAAAACTGTTTTTT.

The V gene is TRBV19, the J gene TRBJ1-5; possible D gene TRBD1, 6 bases. CDR3 size: 15 residues. CDR1 is LNHDA and CDR2 is SQIVND in the germline V gene (reference sequence). V was pared by 5 bases and J by 1 base, with 12 bases between. The CDR3 bases are TGTGCCAGTAGTTCGGGGGGGCGCAGCAATCAGCCCCAGCATTTT. Translation gives CASSSGGRSNQPQHF.

This clone occurred once. The J gene is TRBJ1-4, the V gene TRBV19; 7 positions agree with TRBD1. This CDR3 spans 17 amino acids. CDR1 is LNHDA, CDR2 SQIVND, per germline (reference sequence). With 10 bases clipped from V and 0 bases from J, the junction kept 14 bases outside the gene matches. The CDR3 here is CATSRGQGVSTNEKLFF. The DNA of the CDR3 is TGTGCCACAAGCCGGGGGCAGGGGGTGTCAACTAATGAAAAACTGTTTTTT.

The chain employs TRBV19 and TRBJ2-7; TRBD1 might be the D (6 bases). Germline V CDR1 and CDR2: LNHDA, SQIVND (reference sequence). Trimming removed 2 bases from V and 7 bases from J, with 18 bases in between. CDR3 size: 15 residues. In DNA form, the CDR3 reads TGTGCCAGTAGTATAAACAGGGAAGGTTCGGGGGAGCAGTACTTC. Amino acid sequence: CASSINREGSGEQYF.

This chain joins TRBV11-3 and TRBJ1-4; tentatively, D is TRBD1 (5 bases). V shed 4 bases and J shed 12 bases, with 15 bases lying between them. The V gene's germline CDR1 is SGHNT and CDR2 YENEEA. The CDR3 consists of 13 residues. CDR3 amino acids: CASSSGGFQELFF. Here the CDR3 DNA reads TGTGCCAGCAGCTCGGGGGGGTTCCAGGAACTGTTTTTT.

The chain uses TRBV7-6 and TRBJ1-2, with D maybe TRBD1 (6 bases). This CDR3 region has 13 residues. V lost 5 bases and J 6 bases, leaving 13 bases between the germline ends. Germline assignment: CDR1 SGHVS and CDR2 FNYEAQ. DNA of the CDR3: TGTGCCAGCAGCCCACAGGGATTGAATGGCTACACCTTC. Protein: CASSPQGLNGYTF.

The chain carries TRBV18 and TRBJ2-6; maybe TRBD2 (6 bases). Germline CDR1 is KGHSH and CDR2 is LQKENI. The CDR3 has 17 residues. V lost 3 bases and J lost 0, with 12 bases in between. The CDR3 nucleotides are TGTGCCAGCTCACCCGGACTACAGAGCTCTGGGGCCAACGTCCTGACTTTC. This codes for CASSPGLQSSGANVLTF.

This clone appeared a single time. The chain uses TRBV19 and TRBJ2-5, with TRBD1 matching over 9 bases. V lost 0 bases, J lost 9 bases, and 2 bases stayed unmatched. The CDR3 runs 13 residues. Germline V gene sequence: CDR1 LNHDA, CDR2 SQIVND (reference sequence). The CDR3 sequence: CASSIEDRGAQYF. The CDR3, as DNA: TGTGCCAGTAGTATAGAAGACAGGGGGGCCCAGTACTTC.

V is TRBV28 and J is TRBJ2-7, with a possible D match to TRBD1 (6 bases). The germline V and J ends were trimmed by 6 bases and 7 bases, with 10 bases remaining between them. Per germline, CDR1 MDHEN and CDR2 SYDVKM. The CDR3 has 11 residues. The CDR3 spells CASRDTGEQYF. The CDR3, as DNA: TGTGCCAGCAGGGACACAGGGGAGCAGTACTTC.

J is TRBJ2-5 and V is TRBV11-2; TRBD2 aligns across 9 bases. Germline V lookup: CDR1 SGHAT, CDR2 FQNNGV. V dropped 5 bases and J dropped 5; count of bases not matched to a gene: 9. The CDR3 runs to 15 residues. The CDR3 bases are TGTGCCAGCAGCGGTGGGACTAGCCGGGGGGAGACCCAGTACTTC. Translation gives CASSGGTSRGETQYF.

The chain uses TRBV5-4 and TRBJ1-5; D is unresolved. The CDR3 has 14 amino acids. Between the trimmed V and J ends, which lost 1 base and 3 bases, there was a span of 8 bases. Germline V gives CDR1 SGHNT, CDR2 YYREEE (reference sequence). Here the CDR3 DNA reads TGTGCCAGCAGCTTGATGGGCCCCAATCAGCCCCAGCATTTT. Residues: CASSLMGPNQPQHF.

The chain couples TRBV10-3 to TRBJ1-4; TRBD1 is a possible D gene (5 bases). Germline lookup yields CDR1 ENHRY and CDR2 SYGVKD. Trimming took 3 bases from V and 3 from J, leaving 11 bases between them. The CDR3 sequence is 15 residues long. CDR3 loop: CAISERAGSNEKLFF. In DNA form, the CDR3 reads TGTGCCATCAGTGAAAGGGCAGGGTCTAATGAAAAACTGTTTTTT.

The chain has TRBV6-1 and TRBJ2-1, with D perhaps TRBD1 (6 bases). Germline lookup yields CDR1 MNHNS and CDR2 SASEGT. CDR3 length: 15 residues. Between the trimmed V and J ends, which lost 6 bases and 7 bases, there was a span of 19 bases. The CDR3 DNA reads TGTGCCAGCAGACTCAGACAGGAAACCTTGAATGAGCAGTTCTTC. The encoded protein is CASRLRQETLNEQFF.

The rearrangement uses TRBV7-2 and TRBJ2-2; tentatively, D is TRBD2 (6 bases). CDR1 is SGHTA, CDR2 FQGNSA, per germline. The V end was cut by 1 base, the J end by 0 bases, with 9 bases between. This CDR3 has 16 residues. The CDR3 DNA sequence: TGTGCCAGCAGCTTAGTTTCGGGGGCGAACACCGGGGAGCTGTTTTTT. As protein: CASSLVSGANTGELFF.

The rearrangement joins TRBV28 to TRBJ1-1; D is undetermined. Germline-derived CDR1 and CDR2 are MDHEN and SYDVKM. Deletions cut 7 bases from V and 3 bases from J, with 9 bases between. The CDR3 consists of 12 residues. CDR3 bases: TGTGCCAGCACCGGCGGTTACACTGAAGCTTTCTTT. Protein: CASTGGYTEAFF.

V and J are TRBV19 and TRBJ1-2, with 7 bases aligning to TRBD1. J gave up 3 bases and V 2 bases, and 9 bases lay outside the gene matches. Germline CDR1 LNHDA, CDR2 SQIVND (reference sequence). The CDR3 covers 16 residues. The CDR3 bases are TGTGCCAGTAGTATACCCTACAGGGGAAGCTACTATGGCTACACCTTC. This gives the protein CASSIPYRGSYYGYTF.

A word on this clone: Compared with germline, one end of the junction differs, possibly owing to a read error. Different DNA sequences within this sample yield the same CDR3. The chain recombines TRBV7-9 with TRBJ1-6; D perhaps matches TRBD1 (6 bases). This CDR3 region has 15 residues. Germline CDR1 SEHNR, CDR2 FQNEAQ (reference sequence). CDR3 region: CASSLDQGLHSPLHF. The DNA for the CDR3 is TGTGCCAGCAGCTTAGATCAGGGGCTCCATTCCCCCCTCCACTTT.

V gene TRBV18 combines with J gene TRBJ1-2; D is unclear. This CDR3 has 14 amino acids. Per germline, CDR1 KGHSH and CDR2 LQKENI. Deletions cut 1 base from V and 2 bases from J, with 8 bases between. Here the CDR3 reads CASSPQRENYGYTF. The CDR3 bases are TGTGCCAGCTCACCACAGAGGGAGAACTATGGCTACACCTTC.

This CDR3 is CASSFRPSGTSTDTQYF. The DNA of the CDR3 is TGCGCCAGCAGCTTCCGACCTAGCGGAACTAGCACAGATACGCAGTATTTT. V is TRBV5-1 and J is TRBJ2-3, with 7 positions matching TRBD2. The CDR3 runs 17 residues. The ends lost 2 bases at V and 0 bases at J; junction bases unmatched: 9. CDR1 and CDR2 from the germline V gene are SGHRS and YFSETQ.